A selection of T cell receptor beta chains follows, all from one sample in a study of cytomegalovirus exposure and HLA in healthy donors. Method: immunoSEQ multiplex PCR; TCRdb's copy keeps in-frame clones and lacks some. The sample holds about 140,000 clones, roughly 83% seen once. Material: PBMCs. These receptor sequences come from a man aged 40-55 years in good health and CMV-seropositive. Both conserved end residues are trimmed from each CDR3.

ASSFQGPENEQY	TRBV5-1
ATSPGLFNEQF	TRBV6-6
AYEEGRTGLYEQY	TRBV30
ASRTGGNNQPQH	TRBV2
ASSPRSLSGETQY	TRBV18
ASSPGQGGANEQF	TRBV7-3
ASSSLPGGEETQY	TRBV5-1
ASSPDSYNEQF	TRBV7-2
ASSLGGGAWEQY	TRBV11-2
ASSRTRQGQETQY	TRBV4-1
ASSIERIASNSPLH	TRBV19
ASSLTGANTGELF	TRBV7-3
AWSTQGPREQY	TRBV30
APTDPVGLPSPRQY	TRBV7-4
ASSPKDRPLGYT	TRBV18
ASSFSTEAF	TRBV7-9
ASSLSGLAGAVGTQY	TRBV27
ASSNDDYTDTQY	TRBV10-1
ASSLTGHPHSGNTIY	TRBV5-6
ASSPRPDSYEQY	TRBV18
ASSLAGGSTDTQY	TRBV7-9
ASSVQDRGLGDTQY	TRBV7-8
ASSMSANGYT	TRBV19
ASSVGGGGNSYNEQF	TRBV9
ASTDTRTEAF	TRBV2
ASSPTYSYEQY	TRBV7-2
ATRALAFETQY	TRBV15
IGQGEYGYT	TRBV29-1
ASTPGGRVNTEAF	TRBV6-5
ASSYNTQGATGELF	TRBV6-5
ASSPGLAGGRETQY	TRBV9
ASSDRGEDGDSNTEAF	TRBV2
ASSIQGVSYEQY	TRBV5-1
ASSSIRNQPQH	TRBV28
ASSIPPHHRGGDYEQY	TRBV19
ASRRTGGFADTQY	TRBV27
SSSLSAFDNEQF	TRBV7-9
ASSLDTGTDTQY	TRBV11-3
ASSFTGGSRTEAF	TRBV28
AGSYSWGTSPAYETQY	TRBV6-7
ASSFSTGGPNSPLH	TRBV27
ASSAQASYEQY	TRBV18
AWTDRGLHYEQY	TRBV30
ASSLMNTEAF	TRBV6-4
ASSKGTSGTYNEQF	TRBV9
ASRHGGGSYEQY	TRBV25-1
SVSRLSQKAF	TRBV29-1
ASSDRIQRLYEQY	TRBV2
ASSQGRTVTDTQY	TRBV14
AGTSGGTRGTQY	TRBV2